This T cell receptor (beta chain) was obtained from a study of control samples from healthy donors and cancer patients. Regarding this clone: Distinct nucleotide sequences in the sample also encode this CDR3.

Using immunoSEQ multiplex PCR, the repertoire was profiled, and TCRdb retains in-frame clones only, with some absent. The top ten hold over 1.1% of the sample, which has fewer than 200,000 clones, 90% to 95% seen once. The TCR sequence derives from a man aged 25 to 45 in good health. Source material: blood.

Here the CDR3 DNA reads TGCGCCAGCAGCGCTGGGACGGGGAACACTGAAGCTTTCTTT. Amino acids: CASSAGTGNTEAFF. This sequence joins TRBV5-1 and TRBJ1-1; a possible D gene is TRBD1 (5 bases). CDR3 length equals 14 residues. CDR1 is SGHRS, CDR2 YFSETQ, per germline. Deletions cut 4 bases from V and 1 base from J, with 11 bases between.